This T cell receptor (beta chain) came from a study of T cells expressing NK-cell markers. Looking at the study overall: It was from sorted CD3+CD56+NKG2C+, CD3+CD56+NKG2C- and CD3+CD56-NKG2C+ T cells that TCR beta repertoires came. With respect to HCMV, most of the eight sequenced donors were seropositive, and one was seronegative.

Points from the study as a whole: Dominant NKG2C+ clonotype frequencies of about 1.0-8% of CD8+ T cells were measured in over five donors.

About this clonotype itself: What it binds is not known.

TCRdb derives one entry per CDR3 protein from the 5' RACE reads, leaving out DNA. This table holds about 550,000 distinct CDR3 sequences. The CDR3 is made up of 14 amino acids. Per the germline V gene, CDR1 is DFQATT and CDR2 is SNEGSKA (reference sequence). The V and J genes are TRBV20-1 and TRBJ1-5. Sequences were obtained from blood T cells: a sorted CD56 or NKG2C T cell subset, CD4+ or CD8+ T cells, or bulk PBMC T cells (not recorded which). This receptor was identified in a man aged 18 to 29 in good health. The CDR3 region is CSARFGNGDQPQHF.